One sample yielded the 29 T cell receptor beta chains listed below, sequenced in a study of T-cell reconstitution after alpha-beta-depleted transplantation in children. The authors prepared the TCRbeta library with unique molecular identifiers. MiXCR, applied by TCRdb to the PCR reads, yields one record per CDR3 protein. The table lists around 580,000 distinct CDR3 sequences, roughly 23% of them singletons, with 11% to 15% in the top ten. The sample was PBMCs, mostly from graft donor cells, taken 360 days after TCRalphabeta/CD19-depleted stem cell transplant. Receptors were obtained from a boy in the first two years of life who had a stem cell transplant for acute myeloid leukemia, so the T cells may come from the graft donor.

The V gene is TRBV5-1, the J gene TRBJ2-3, with 12 bases that match TRBD1. Per germline, CDR1 SGHRS and CDR2 YFSETQ. This CDR3 has 18 residues. J lost 0 bases, V lost 0 bases, and 5 bases had no gene match. The CDR3 spells CASSLAGQGAGSTDTQYF. The CDR3 nucleotides are TGCGCCAGCAGCTTGGCGGGACAGGGGGCAGGGAGCACAGATACGCAGTATTTT.

This clonotype showed up just a few times. This sequence joins TRBV20-1 and TRBJ2-5, with D possibly TRBD2 on 5 matching bases. This CDR3 region has 15 residues. V dropped 2 bases and J dropped 2 bases, with 15 bases sitting between them. Germline CDR1 DFQATT, CDR2 SNEGSKA (reference sequence). The CDR3 protein is CSARTPSGNQETQYF. The CDR3 DNA reads TGCAGTGCTAGAACTCCATCGGGGAATCAAGAGACCCAGTACTTC.

V usage is TRBV7-3 and J usage is TRBJ2-3; 9 bases are a match to TRBD2. CDR3 length: 16 amino acids. Germline CDR1 is SGHTA and CDR2 is FQGTGA. Trimming removed 5 bases from V and 5 bases from J; junction bases left unmatched: 11. DNA of the CDR3: TGTGCCAGCAGCCAATTGAGCGGGGGGCCCGAAGATACGCAGTATTTT. Translated: CASSQLSGGPEDTQYF.

This clonotype was detected many times. The chain employs TRBV5-1 and TRBJ1-4; maybe TRBD1 (5 bases). This CDR3 spans 17 amino acids. Germline V gene lookup returns CDR1 SGHRS and CDR2 YFSETQ. The V gene lost 1 base and the J gene lost 0 bases, with 13 bases spanning the gap. The CDR3 nucleotides are TGCGCCAGCAGCTTGCTGCCCTCGGGGGCAACTAATGAAAAACTGTTTTTT. Translating gives CASSLLPSGATNEKLFF.

This clonotype appeared many times. V usage is TRBV29-1 and J usage is TRBJ2-5; D is ambiguous. From germline, CDR1 is SQVTM and CDR2 ANQGSEA. The V end lost 6 bases, the J end lost 1 base, and 6 bases lay between the germline ends. This CDR3 contains 11 residues. The CDR3 coding sequence is TGCAGCGTCAGGCCCCAAGAGACCCAGTACTTC. Translating it yields CSVRPQETQYF.

The J gene is TRBJ1-2, the V gene TRBV7-2, with a possible D match to TRBD1 (5 bases). Germline assignment: CDR1 SGHTA and CDR2 FQGNSA. V was pared by 4 bases and J by 4 bases, with 10 bases between. This CDR3 contains 13 residues. CDR3 nucleotide sequence: TGTGCCAGCAGCTCCCAGGGCCTCTATGGCTACACCTTC. Translated: CASSSQGLYGYTF.

There are many counts of this clonotype. The V call is TRBV6-2 or TRBV6-3, the J call TRBJ2-7, with D unclear. Trimming shortened V by 8 bases and J by 3 bases, and 14 bases separated the two germline ends. Per the germline V gene, CDR1 is MNHEY and CDR2 is SVGEGT. The CDR3 is 13 residues long. The CDR3: CASERDSLYEQYF. As DNA, the CDR3 is TGTGCCAGCGAGAGAGATTCACTCTACGAGCAGTACTTC.

The table lists this clonotype with a few counts. The chain employs TRBV18 and TRBJ2-4; no reliable D call. The V end lost 0 bases, the J end lost 6 bases, and 9 bases lay between the germline ends. This CDR3 has 14 residues. The germline CDR1 and CDR2 sequences are KGHSH and LQKENI. DNA for the CDR3: TGTGCCAGCTCACCACCAACGGTGTCAAACATTCAGTACTTC. Its protein is CASSPPTVSNIQYF.

This clonotype came up many times. This sequence joins TRBV6-5 and TRBJ1-2; D perhaps matches TRBD1 (5 bases). CDR3 size: 16 residues. V lost 2 bases and J lost 4, with 17 bases in between. The V gene's germline CDR1 is MNHEY and CDR2 SVGAGI. CDR3 protein: CASSYRGTEEVYGYTF. The CDR3 bases are TGTGCCAGCAGTTACCGTGGGACGGAGGAAGTCTATGGCTACACCTTC.

This clonotype has ten or more counts. The chain links TRBV10-3 to TRBJ1-2; 10 positions match TRBD1. The germline gives CDR1 ENHRY, CDR2 SYGVKD. This CDR3 has 14 residues. J gave up 5 bases and V 10 bases, and 10 bases lay outside the gene matches. The CDR3 loop reads CATRPGQGTYGYTF. CDR3 coding DNA: TGTGCCACCCGCCCGGGACAGGGGACATATGGCTACACCTTC.

This clonotype occurred many times. This chain joins TRBV5-5 and TRBJ1-2; no clear D gene. In germline, CDR1 is SGHKS, CDR2 YYEKEE (reference sequence). Trimming stripped 4 bases from V and 6 bases from J, with 13 bases between. The CDR3 length is 13 residues. CDR3 nucleotides: TGTGCCAGCAGCCCTTCGGCACTCCATGGCTACACCTTC. Amino acids: CASSPSALHGYTF.

V gene TRBV28 combines with J gene TRBJ2-3; no firm D call. This CDR3 is 12 amino acids long. Germline CDR1 is MDHEN and CDR2 is SYDVKM. V lost 6 bases to trimming and J lost 5 bases, with 9 bases between them. CDR3 DNA sequence: TGTGCCAGCAGGGGCCGCAAAGATACGCAGTATTTT. Its translation is CASRGRKDTQYF. Supplemented by reference TRBV28 and TRBJ2-3, the full variable domain reads DVKVTQSSRYLVKRTGEKVFLECVQDMDHENMFWYRQDPGLGLRLIYFSYDVKMKEKGDIPEGYSVSREKKERFSLILESASTNQTSMYLCASRGRKDTQYFGPGTRLTVL.

This clonotype has only a few counts. The V and J genes are TRBV6-5 and TRBJ2-1; tentative D call: TRBD2 (5 bases). CDR1 and CDR2 from the germline V gene are MNHEY and SVGAGI. The CDR3 totals 15 residues. V was shortened by 0 bases and J by 0 bases, with 6 bases between the two germline ends. This CDR3 reads CASSYSGDSYNEQFF. The CDR3 region has the DNA TGTGCCAGCAGTTACTCCGGGGACTCCTACAATGAGCAGTTCTTC.

Only a few counts were recorded for this clonotype. This chain links TRBV29-1 with TRBJ2-5; D possibly matches TRBD1 or TRBD2 (7 bases each). V lost 4 bases and J 9 bases, leaving 12 bases between the germline ends. The CDR3 is 11 amino acids. CDR1 SQVTM and CDR2 ANQGSEA come from the germline V gene. CDR3 protein: CSVARGGAQYF. DNA for the CDR3: TGCAGCGTTGCCAGGGGGGGAGCCCAGTACTTC. The full variable domain, rest sourced from reference TRBV29-1 and TRBJ2-5, is SAVISQKPSRDICQRGTSLTIQCQVDSQVTMMFWYRQQPGQSLTLIATANQGSEATYESGFVIDKFPISRPNLTFSTLTVSNMSPEDSSIYLCSVARGGAQYFGPGTRLLVL.

CDR3 residues: CASRSRVGEQFF. CDR3 DNA sequence: TGTGCCAGCAGATCCAGGGTGGGTGAGCAGTTCTTC. The V gene is TRBV12-3 or TRBV12-4, the J gene TRBJ2-1, with D perhaps TRBD1 (5 bases). This CDR3 is 12 amino acids long. Trimming took 6 bases from V and 9 from J, leaving 12 bases between them.

This clonotype was counted only a few times. The chain carries TRBV7-8 and TRBJ2-5, with TRBD1 matching 7 bases. This CDR3 spans 17 amino acids. With V trimmed by 5 bases and J by 4 bases, 16 bases remained unmatched. Per the germline V gene, CDR1 is SGHVS and CDR2 is FQNEAQ. CDR3 in DNA: TGTGCCAGCAGCGACCCCCTTGGACGCAGGGGGTCAGAGACCCAGTACTTC. Its translation: CASSDPLGRRGSETQYF.

The chain recombines TRBV7-9 with TRBJ2-7; the D is unclear. There are 11 residues in the CDR3. The germline V and J ends were trimmed by 6 bases and 6 bases, with 9 bases remaining between them. Looked up from germline, CDR1 is SEHNR and CDR2 is FQNEAQ (reference sequence). CDR3 in DNA: TGTGCCAGCAGTTTTACAGCCGAGCAGTACTTC. Translating it yields CASSFTAEQYF.

The chain uses TRBV4-2 and TRBJ1-1; possible D gene TRBD1, 6 bases. The germline V and J ends were trimmed by 4 bases and 6 bases, with 21 bases remaining between them. The CDR3 is made up of 16 amino acids. Germline CDR1 reads LGHNA; CDR2 reads YNFKEQ. CDR3 sequence: CASSPKTLTGGAEAFF. CDR3 sequence (DNA): TGTGCCAGCAGCCCGAAGACCCTGACAGGCGGTGCTGAAGCTTTCTTT.

This chain uses TRBV20-1 with TRBJ1-2; no reliable D call. Per the germline V gene, CDR1 is DFQATT and CDR2 is SNEGSKA (reference sequence). Trimming removed 6 bases at V and 2 bases at J, with 7 bases between. This CDR3 region has 11 residues. In nucleotides, the CDR3 is TGCAGTGCCGGGTGGAACTATGGCTACACCTTC. It encodes CSAGWNYGYTF.

The chain employs TRBV28 and TRBJ2-1; D may match TRBD1 or TRBD2 (5 bases each). CDR3 length equals 13 residues. Germline CDR1 reads MDHEN; CDR2 reads SYDVKM. V lost 5 bases, J lost 8 bases, and 13 bases lay in between. CDR3 nucleotide sequence: TGTGCCAGCAGTCCGGGACCGCCTCATGAGCAGTTCTTC. It specifies CASSPGPPHEQFF.

In its sample, this clonotype was seen many times. The rearrangement links TRBV7-9 to TRBJ1-6; D is unclear. The CDR3 spans 12 residues. The V end was cut by 6 bases, the J end by 7 bases, with 7 bases between. From germline, CDR1 is SEHNR and CDR2 FQNEAQ (reference sequence). The CDR3 DNA reads as TGTGCCAGCAGACCTGAAAATTCACCCCTCCACTTT. Amino acids: CASRPENSPLHF.

The rearrangement joins TRBV15 to TRBJ2-7, with 9 bases lining up with TRBD2. V was clipped by 0 bases and J by 3 bases; unmatched bases: 9. This CDR3 has 17 amino acids. Germline values: CDR1 LNHNV, CDR2 YYDKDF (reference sequence). The CDR3 DNA follows: TGTGCCACCAGCAGAGAGGGATATAGCGGGGGAATCTACGAGCAGTACTTC. Its translation: CATSREGYSGGIYEQYF.

The table lists this clonotype with a count of one. The J gene is TRBJ1-1, the V gene TRBV20-1, with D perhaps TRBD1 (5 bases). V was trimmed by 5 bases and J by 5 bases, leaving 21 bases between them. The CDR3 contains 15 residues. The germline V gene encodes CDR1 DFQATT and CDR2 SNEGSKA (reference sequence). This chain's CDR3 is CSAPGAPRGETEAFF. Written as DNA, the CDR3 is TGCAGTGCTCCGGGAGCACCTCGAGGGGAGACTGAAGCTTTCTTT.

This clonotype was recorded a few times. V usage is TRBV20-1 and J usage is TRBJ2-3; D may be TRBD1 (6 bases). The germline CDR1 and CDR2 sequences are DFQATT and SNEGSKA (reference sequence). There are 15 residues in the CDR3. V lost 6 bases and J 7 bases, leaving 23 bases between the germline ends. DNA for the CDR3: TGCAGTGCCCCCCAACGGGGACAAACTCGGAATACGCAGTATTTT. Translation: CSAPQRGQTRNTQYF.

This rearrangement joins TRBV20-1 to TRBJ2-7; the D is unclear. The CDR3 is 14 residues long. V lost 0 bases and J 2 bases, leaving 11 bases between the germline ends. Germline CDR1 and CDR2: DFQATT and SNEGSKA (reference sequence). The CDR3: CSARDGPDPYEQYF. For the CDR3, the DNA is TGCAGTGCTAGAGATGGTCCCGACCCCTACGAGCAGTACTTC.

This clonotype was counted only a few times. This sequence joins TRBV18 and TRBJ1-1; D possibly corresponds to TRBD1 (5 bases). CDR1 and CDR2 from the germline V gene are KGHSH and LQKENI. V was cut by 5 bases and J by 2 bases, with 18 bases left in between. The CDR3 has 16 residues. In DNA, the CDR3 is TGTGCCAGCTCAAGTCGCTACGGGACGGCCAACACTGAAGCTTTCTTT. Protein sequence: CASSSRYGTANTEAFF. The full variable domain, in which reference TRBV18 and TRBJ1-1 provide the parts outside the CDR3, is NAGVMQNPRHLVRRRGQEARLRCSPMKGHSHVYWYRQLPEEGLKFMVYLQKENIIDESGMPKERFSAEFPKEGPSILRIQQVVRGDSAAYFCASSSRYGTANTEAFFGQGTRLTVV.

By sample fraction, this clonotype is medium-sized. V usage is TRBV4-3 and J usage is TRBJ2-1; D uncertain. The CDR3 loop spans 13 amino acids. Looked up from germline, CDR1 is LGHNA and CDR2 is YSLEER. V lost 0 bases, J lost 8 bases, and 8 bases lay in between. CDR3 region: CASSQEGGDEQFF. DNA of the CDR3: TGCGCCAGCAGCCAAGAGGGCGGCGATGAGCAGTTCTTC.

This clonotype was recorded once. The chain employs TRBV6-1 and TRBJ1-1; D is unresolved. The CDR3 loop spans 14 amino acids. Germline-derived CDR1 and CDR2 are MNHNS and SASEGT. V was cut by 1 base and J by 4 bases, with 10 bases left in between. This CDR3 is CASSEGAAGTEAFF. CDR3 coding DNA: TGTGCCAGCAGTGAAGGGGCTGCGGGCACTGAAGCTTTCTTT.

This clonotype appeared a few times. The chain employs TRBV12-3 or TRBV12-4 and TRBJ2-3, with 10 bases lining up with TRBD1. The CDR3 loop spans 15 amino acids. Trimming at V came to 6 bases and at J to 3 bases, leaving 6 bases not matched to a gene. CDR3 sequence (DNA): TGTGCCAGCAGGCTAAGGGGACAGGGGACAGATACGCAGTATTTT. Its translation is CASRLRGQGTDTQYF.